This is a list of T cell receptor beta chains from one sample in a study of OX40 agonist ivuxolimab in advanced cancers. Sequenced by immunoSEQ multiplex PCR; TCRdb stores in-frame clones only, minus some. This table has some 97,000 clones, 89% appearing once. The sample here was CD4+ or CD8+ T cells sorted from blood, taken in a trial of the OX40 agonist ivuxolimab. Receptors were obtained from an adult with an advanced solid tumor such as melanoma, head and neck, liver or kidney cancer. The CDR3 runs from the conserved cysteine through the conserved F or W. A D gene is named only where the DNA matches it firmly. Clone size, where shown, is once, few, many, or a class for clones that have expanded.

D gene	V gene	J gene	clone size	CDR3 DNA	CDR3 protein
TRBD1	TRBV5-1	TRBJ2-1	-	TGCGCCAGCAGCTGGCGTCCGGGACAGGCCTACAATGAGCAGTTCTTC	CASSWRPGQAYNEQFF
-	TRBV28	TRBJ1-1	-	TGTGCCAGCAGACAAACCATAGGAGGGAGGGCTGAAGCTTTCTTT	CASRQTIGGRAEAFF
-	TRBV27	TRBJ2-3	few	TGTGCCAGCAGTTCTCTAGGACAAACGGCAGATACGCAGTATTTT	CASSSLGQTADTQYF
-	TRBV4-2	TRBJ1-4	-	TGTGCCAGCAGCCCAGTTAATGAAAAACTGTTTTTT	CASSPVNEKLFF
TRBD1	TRBV5-1	TRBJ2-7	-	TGCGCCAGCAGCCTCCAAACCGGGACAAGGGGGCCCGAGCAGTACTTC	CASSLQTGTRGPEQYF
-	TRBV27	TRBJ1-1	-	TGTGCCAGCAGTGCTTTAGCTTTCTTT	CASSALAFF
TRBD1	TRBV15	TRBJ1-4	-	TGTGCCACCAGCCCTAGGGTGGGACAGGTTAATGAAAAACTGTTTTTT	CATSPRVGQVNEKLFF
-	TRBV19	TRBJ2-3	-	TGTGCCAGTAGGAACAGAGATACGCAGTATTTT	CASRNRDTQYF
-	TRBV21-1	TRBJ2-2	-	TGTGCCAGCCCCAAGGACCCGGGAGGTGTGGCCGGGGAGCTGTTTTTT	CASPKDPGGVAGELFF
TRBD2	TRBV6-5	TRBJ2-3	-	TGTGCCAGCAGTTCCAGCGGGGGCACAGATACGCAGTATTTT	CASSSSGGTDTQYF
-	TRBV7-9	TRBJ1-5	-	TGTGCCAGCAGCTCAAGAGGGGTTCAGCCCCAGCATTTT	CASSSRGVQPQHF
-	TRBV5-1	TRBJ1-2	-	TGCGCCAGCAGCTTGGACGGTAACTATGGCTACACCTTC	CASSLDGNYGYTF
-	TRBV5-4	TRBJ2-7	-	TGTGCCAGCAGCCACCCTGGAGAGTACGAGCAGTACTTC	CASSHPGEYEQYF
TRBD1	TRBV11-2	TRBJ2-7	-	TGTGCCAGCAGCCAAGATACAGGGGGCTCGGGGGAGCAGTACTTC	CASSQDTGGSGEQYF
-	TRBV5-1	TRBJ1-5	few	TGCGCCAGCAGCTTGTTGGGTATGGATCAGCCCCAGCATTTT	CASSLLGMDQPQHF
-	TRBV19	TRBJ2-2	few	TGTGCCAGTAGTAGAGAATTGGGGAGCACCGGGGAGCTGTTTTTT	CASSRELGSTGELFF
-	TRBV7-3	TRBJ2-7	once	TGTGCCAGCAGCCGGGGACCGAGGGGAGGTGAGCAGTACTTC	CASSRGPRGGEQYF
-	TRBV6-4	TRBJ2-1	-	TGTGCCAGCAGTGACTGGAACAGGGGAGGTAGGAATGAGCAGTTCTTC	CASSDWNRGGRNEQFF
TRBD1	TRBV30	TRBJ2-3	-	TGTGCCTGTCCGGGACAGGGGGGCCCGGATACGCAGTATTTT	CACPGQGGPDTQYF
TRBD2	TRBV5-1	TRBJ2-5	-	TGCGCCAGCAGCGAGGTTAGCGGGTACCTAAAAGAGACCCAGTACTTC	CASSEVSGYLKETQYF
TRBD2	TRBV2	TRBJ2-7	-	TGTGCCAGCAGTGCGATTTGGGGGGGCTACGAGCAGTACTTC	CASSAIWGGYEQYF
-	TRBV11-2	TRBJ1-3	-	TGTGCCAGCAGCTCTCCGGGACAAGTAAACACCATATATTTT	CASSSPGQVNTIYF
-	TRBV9	TRBJ2-7	-	TGTGCCAGCAGCCCGGGGGACTACGAGCAGTACTTC	CASSPGDYEQYF
-	TRBV5-1	TRBJ2-7	-	TGCGCCAGCAGCTTGTCTTTGCTAGGTGGCGAGCAGTACTTC	CASSLSLLGGEQYF
TRBD1	TRBV5-1	TRBJ2-7	-	TGCGCCAGCAGATCCACCGGGACAGGGTTCCCAAGCTCCTACGAGCAGTACTTC	CASRSTGTGFPSSYEQYF
TRBD2	TRBV7-7	TRBJ2-7	-	TGTGCCAGCAGCTTATGGACTAGCCGCGAGCAGTACTTC	CASSLWTSREQYF
-	TRBV19	TRBJ1-2	-	TGTGCCAGTATGAAAAGGGGGGCGAGTCACTATGGCTACACCTTC	CASMKRGASHYGYTF
-	TRBV14	TRBJ2-3	-	TGTGCCAGCAGCCAAGGTTTGGTCCGCACAGATACGCAGTATTTT	CASSQGLVRTDTQYF
TRBD1	TRBV4-1	TRBJ2-5	-	TGCGCCAGCAGCACGGACAGGGCGGAGACCCAGTACTTC	CASSTDRAETQYF
-	TRBV5-1	TRBJ2-3	-	TGCGCCAGCAGCTTGGAGAGGGCACCTGATACGCAGTATTTT	CASSLERAPDTQYF
-	TRBV6-1	TRBJ1-1	-	TGTGCCAGCAGTGAAAGGAGGGCCGTTGGTGAAGCTTTCTTT	CASSERRAVGEAFF
-	TRBV27	TRBJ2-5	-	TGTGCCAGCAGTTTAAACGCTCCGCTCCAAGAGACCCAGTACTTC	CASSLNAPLQETQYF
-	TRBV27	TRBJ2-7	-	TGTGCCAGCAGTGGGGACGGGTCCTACGAGCAGTACTTC	CASSGDGSYEQYF
TRBD2	TRBV28	TRBJ2-7	-	TGTGCCAGCAGTATGATGGGACTAGCGGGAACCTACGAGCAGTACTTC	CASSMMGLAGTYEQYF
-	TRBV6-1	TRBJ1-4	-	TGTGCCAGCACCCAATGGGGGGAAAAACTGTTTTTT	CASTQWGEKLFF
-	TRBV7-8	TRBJ2-1	-	TGTGCCAGCAGCTTAATGGGGGAAGGAGGTTGGAATGAGCAGTTCTTC	CASSLMGEGGWNEQFF
-	TRBV5-4	TRBJ2-7	-	TGTGCCAGCAGCACTACCCCGGGGGTTAGCTCCTACGAGCAGTACTTC	CASSTTPGVSSYEQYF
-	TRBV11-3	TRBJ2-3	-	TGTGCCAGCAGCAGGACGGCTAGCACAGATACGCAGTATTTT	CASSRTASTDTQYF
-	TRBV5-1	TRBJ2-5	-	TGCGCCAGCAGCACAAACGGGGTTATCCAAGAGACCCAGTACTTC	CASSTNGVIQETQYF
-	TRBV5-1	TRBJ1-2	-	TGCGCCAGCAGCTTGGTCGGGGAGAGAGGCTACACCTTC	CASSLVGERGYTF
-	TRBV5-1	TRBJ1-2	-	TGCGCCAGCAGCTTGGTTTTGACAGGAGCCGTCGGGTACACCTTC	CASSLVLTGAVGYTF
TRBD2	TRBV11-2	TRBJ2-3	-	TGTGCCAGCAGCTCTAGCGGGAGTGGCACAGATACGCAGTATTTT	CASSSSGSGTDTQYF
TRBD1	TRBV29-1	TRBJ1-5	-	TGCAGCGTTCGGGACAGGTTAGGCAATCAGCCCCAGCATTTT	CSVRDRLGNQPQHF
-	TRBV7-9	TRBJ1-2	few	TGTGCCAGCAGCTTAGCACAGCGAGGCTACACCTTC	CASSLAQRGYTF